The present TCR beta chain was sequenced within a study of cytomegalovirus exposure and HLA in healthy donors. PCR amplification relied on 60 Vbeta primers (plus 13 Jbeta primers). The method was immunoSEQ multiplex PCR; TCRdb's version includes in-frame clones alone and lacks a portion of them. The sample carries about 160,000 clones, about 82% recorded once. J was trimmed by 8 bases and V by 4 bases; bases with no gene match: 12. The CDR3 consists of 16 residues. Germline V gene data show CDR1 as GTSNPN and CDR2 as SVGIG (reference sequence). Participants comprised healthy donors of bone marrow. General study findings and limits: The availability of immune exposure information extended only to CMV serostatus.

About this clone itself: Its specificity is not known.

The sample was PBMCs. The clonotype was recovered from a woman under 40 in good health and CMV-seropositive. The chain combines TRBV30 with TRBJ2-1; 12 nucleotides line up with TRBD2. The CDR3 protein is CAWIIQLAGGLDEQFF. As DNA, the CDR3 is TGTGCCTGGATCATCCAGCTAGCGGGAGGGCTTGATGAGCAGTTCTTC.